This T cell receptor beta chain was identified during a study of blood T cell repertoires in COVID-19. The overall study: T cells, B-cell-depleted T cells, or PBMCs supplied cDNA or gDNA.

The ends lost 5 bases at V and 7 bases at J; junction bases unmatched: 14. Germline CDR1 and CDR2: SGHAT and FQNNGV. This CDR3 is 17 amino acids long. Original handling: Amplification with reference gene primers provided the estimates of nucleated cell counts. Produced via immunoSEQ multiplex PCR; TCRdb's table is partial and in-frame only. That table is the source of V, J and clone size, and D and trimming were worked out from the DNA. The sample includes 250,000 or so clones, nearly 90% of them seen just once. This clone was counted only a few times. The receptor was derived from a woman aged 40 to 55 who had recovered from COVID-19. The rearrangement uses TRBV11-2 and TRBJ1-6; the match to TRBD1 covers 7 bases. The sequenced sample was peripheral blood. DNA of the CDR3: TGTGCCAGCAGCGCACGGGACAGCCCAAACCTAAATTCACCCCTCCACTTT. Translating it yields CASSARDSPNLNSPLHF.